The entry that follows covers one T cell receptor beta chain sequence. Its antigen is not identified. This CDR3 has 15 residues. V was pared by 0 bases and J by 0 bases, with 7 bases between. Germline-derived CDR1 and CDR2 are SGHRS and YFSETQ. This entry belongs to a study of T cell repertoires in cytomegalovirus infection. Study-level points and caveats: Carriage of CMV together with the relevant HLA was identifiable through cumulative public TCR beta family frequency.

TCRdb itself ran the reads through MiXCR, one entry per CDR3 protein. The data show approximately 73,000 distinct CDR3 sequences, with about 37% seen just once and 90% to 95% held by the top ten. This TCR came from a human donor in good health (CMV status not recorded). Some clones in this sample may be carry-over from other donors' samples. V and J are TRBV5-1 and TRBJ1-3; D unclear. This specimen consisted of CD8+ T cells from cultured PBMCs, obtained from culture after CMV antigen stimulation. The CDR3: CASSLVGFSGNTIYF. CDR3 nucleotides: TGCGCCAGCAGCTTGGTCGGCTTCTCTGGAAACACCATATATTTT.